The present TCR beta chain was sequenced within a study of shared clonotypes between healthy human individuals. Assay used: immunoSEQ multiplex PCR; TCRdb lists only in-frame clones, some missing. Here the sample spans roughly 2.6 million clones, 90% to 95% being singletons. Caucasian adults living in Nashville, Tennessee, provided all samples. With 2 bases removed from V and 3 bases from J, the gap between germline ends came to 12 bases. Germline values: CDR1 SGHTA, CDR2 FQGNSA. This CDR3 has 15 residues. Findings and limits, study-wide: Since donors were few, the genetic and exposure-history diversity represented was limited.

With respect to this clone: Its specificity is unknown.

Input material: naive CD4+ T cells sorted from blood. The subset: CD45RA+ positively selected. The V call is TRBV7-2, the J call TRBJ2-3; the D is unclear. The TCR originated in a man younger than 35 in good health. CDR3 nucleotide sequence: TGTGCCAGCAGCTTAACCGGCCTCGGGACAGATACGCAGTATTTT. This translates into CASSLTGLGTDTQYF.